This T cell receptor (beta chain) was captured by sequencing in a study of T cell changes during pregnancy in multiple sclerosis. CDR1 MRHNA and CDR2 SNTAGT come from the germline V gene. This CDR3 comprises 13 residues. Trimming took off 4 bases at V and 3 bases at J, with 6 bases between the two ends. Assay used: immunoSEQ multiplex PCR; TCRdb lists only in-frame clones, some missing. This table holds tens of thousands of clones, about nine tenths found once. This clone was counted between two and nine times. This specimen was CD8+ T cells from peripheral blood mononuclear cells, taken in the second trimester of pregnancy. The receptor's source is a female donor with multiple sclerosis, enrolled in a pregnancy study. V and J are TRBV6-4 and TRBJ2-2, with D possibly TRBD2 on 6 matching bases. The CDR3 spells CASSAGDTGELFF. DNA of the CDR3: TGTGCCAGCAGTGCGGGAGACACCGGGGAGCTGTTTTTT.